This paragraph covers one T cell receptor beta chain sequence. Its cognate antigen is unknown. What was sequenced were expressed TCRB transcripts, since all of the isolated RNA had been reverse transcribed. Libraries were prepared by immunoSEQ multiplex PCR; TCRdb keeps only in-frame clonotypes and omits some of them. Of under 800,000 clones listed, roughly a sixth are singletons. V shed 5 bases and J shed 1 base, with 14 bases lying between them. Germline V lookup: CDR1 KGHSH, CDR2 LQKENI. This CDR3 has 15 residues. This specimen comes from a study of beta chain features in type 1 diabetes. General study results and limits: In comparison with healthy donors, patients had naive, central memory and Treg TCRB repertoires that appeared more similar. The question left open here concerned HLA type influencing TCRB rearrangement.

V gene TRBV18 combines with J gene TRBJ1-1; TRBD1 might be the D (6 bases). Sequences were obtained from naive CD4+ T cells from blood. This sequence was found in a man between 18 and 29 years old in good health. CDR3 region: CASSDPGTRNTEAFF. CDR3 nucleotide sequence: TGTGCCAGCTCAGATCCCGGGACACGGAACACTGAAGCTTTCTTT.